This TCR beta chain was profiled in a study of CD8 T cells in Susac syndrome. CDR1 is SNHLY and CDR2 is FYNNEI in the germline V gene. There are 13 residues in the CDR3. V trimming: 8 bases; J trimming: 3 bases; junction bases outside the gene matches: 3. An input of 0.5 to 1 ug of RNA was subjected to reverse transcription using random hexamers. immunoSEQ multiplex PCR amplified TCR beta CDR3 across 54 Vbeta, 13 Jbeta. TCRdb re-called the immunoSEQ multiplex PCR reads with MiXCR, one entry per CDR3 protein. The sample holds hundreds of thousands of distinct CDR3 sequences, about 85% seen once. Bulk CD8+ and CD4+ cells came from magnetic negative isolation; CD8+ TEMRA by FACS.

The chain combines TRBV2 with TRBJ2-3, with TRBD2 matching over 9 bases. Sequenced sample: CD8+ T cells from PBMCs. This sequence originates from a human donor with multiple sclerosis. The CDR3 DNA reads TGTGCCAGCTTGCGGGAGGGTACAGATACGCAGTATTTT. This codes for CASLREGTDTQYF.